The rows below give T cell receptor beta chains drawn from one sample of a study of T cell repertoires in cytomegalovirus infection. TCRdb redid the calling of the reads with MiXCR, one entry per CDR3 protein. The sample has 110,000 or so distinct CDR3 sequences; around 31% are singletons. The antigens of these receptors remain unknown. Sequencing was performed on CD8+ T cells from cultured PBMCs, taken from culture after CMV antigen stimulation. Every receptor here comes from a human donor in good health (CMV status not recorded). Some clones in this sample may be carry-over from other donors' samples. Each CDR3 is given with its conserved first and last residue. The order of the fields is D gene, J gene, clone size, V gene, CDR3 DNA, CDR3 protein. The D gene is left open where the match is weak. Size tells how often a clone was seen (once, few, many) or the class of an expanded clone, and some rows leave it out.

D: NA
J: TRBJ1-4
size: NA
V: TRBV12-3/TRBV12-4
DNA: TGTGCCAGCAGTTTAGCGGGGGCGAGTGAAAAACTGTTTTTT
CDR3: CASSLAGASEKLFF

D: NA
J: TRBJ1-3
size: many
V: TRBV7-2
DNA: TGTGCCAGCAGCCTCCGAAACACCATATATTTT
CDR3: CASSLRNTIYF

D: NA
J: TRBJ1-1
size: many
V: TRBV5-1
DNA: TGCGCCAGCAGCTTGAGAGGCCAGCCTAATGAAGCTTTCTTT
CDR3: CASSLRGQPNEAFF

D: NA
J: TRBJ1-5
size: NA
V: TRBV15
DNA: TGTGCCACCCAGGACGGCAATAGCAATCAGCCCCAGCATTTT
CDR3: CATQDGNSNQPQHF

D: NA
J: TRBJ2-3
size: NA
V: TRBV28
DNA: TGTGCCAGCAGTTTGGGGCTACCGGGCACAGATACGCAGTATTTT
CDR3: CASSLGLPGTDTQYF

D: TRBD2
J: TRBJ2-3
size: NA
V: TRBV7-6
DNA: TGTGCCAGCAGCTTAGGACTAGCCCGAAGCACAGATACGCAGTATTTT
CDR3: CASSLGLARSTDTQYF

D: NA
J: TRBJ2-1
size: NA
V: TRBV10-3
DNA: TGTGCCATCAGTGAGTCAGGGCCCGGGGGAGTGGATGAGCAGTTCTTC
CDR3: CAISESGPGGVDEQFF

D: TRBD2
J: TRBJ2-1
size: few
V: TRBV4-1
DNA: TGCGCCAGCAGCCTGGACCAAGGACTAGCGGGGCCGCCCAATGAGCAGTTCTTC
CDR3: CASSLDQGLAGPPNEQFF

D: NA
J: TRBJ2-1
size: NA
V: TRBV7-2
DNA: TGTGCCAGCAGCTTAGTCGTAGGCCCGACTTCCAATGAGCAGTTCTTC
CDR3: CASSLVVGPTSNEQFF

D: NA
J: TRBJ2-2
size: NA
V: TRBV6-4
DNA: TGTGCCAGCAGTGACTCCCTAGGCGGGGACACCGGGGAGCTGTTTTTT
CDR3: CASSDSLGGDTGELFF

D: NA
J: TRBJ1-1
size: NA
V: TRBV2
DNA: TGTGCCAGCACGGTTGGGGTCTCGGACACTGAAGCTTTCTTT
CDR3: CASTVGVSDTEAFF

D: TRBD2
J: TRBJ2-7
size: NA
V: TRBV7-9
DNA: TGTGCCAGCGCACTAGCGGCGAACTCCTACGAGCAGTACTTC
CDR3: CASALAANSYEQYF

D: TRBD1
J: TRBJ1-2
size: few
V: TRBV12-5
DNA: TGTGCTAGTGGTCCCACGACAGGGCCTAGGTGGGATGGCTACACCTTC
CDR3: CASGPTTGPRWDGYTF

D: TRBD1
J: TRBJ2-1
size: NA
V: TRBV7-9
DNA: TGTGCCAGCAGCAACCGACAGGGAGAACCCTACAATGAGCAGTTCTTC
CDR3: CASSNRQGEPYNEQFF

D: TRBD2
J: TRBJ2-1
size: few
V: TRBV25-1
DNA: TGTGCCAGCAGTGAATTGGTCGGGGGGAGCTCCTACAATGAGCAGTTCTTC
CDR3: CASSELVGGSSYNEQFF

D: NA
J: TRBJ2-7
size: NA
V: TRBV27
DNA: TGTGCCAGCAGCGAAGACCCAGCGGCCTACGAGCAGTACTTC
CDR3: CASSEDPAAYEQYF

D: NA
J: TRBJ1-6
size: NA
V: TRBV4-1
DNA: TGCGCCAGCAGCCAACTACCGGGGGATAATTCACCCCTCCACTTT
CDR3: CASSQLPGDNSPLHF

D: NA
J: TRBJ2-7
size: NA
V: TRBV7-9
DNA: TGTGCCAGCAGCTTCCTCGGAGGGGCAAGCAACGAGCAGTACTTC
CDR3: CASSFLGGASNEQYF

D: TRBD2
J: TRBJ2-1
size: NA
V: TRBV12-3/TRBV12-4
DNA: TGTGCCAGCAGTTTTGCGGGGGGGTTCAATGAGCAGTTCTTC
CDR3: CASSFAGGFNEQFF

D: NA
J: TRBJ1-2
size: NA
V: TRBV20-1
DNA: TGCAGTGCTAGCGGGTACCAATGGGGGGCTAACTATGGCTACACCTTC
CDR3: CSASGYQWGANYGYTF

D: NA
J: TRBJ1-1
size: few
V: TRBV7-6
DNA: TGTGCCAGCAGCTTAACCGGACGGGGAACGACTGAAGCTTTCTTT
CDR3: CASSLTGRGTTEAFF

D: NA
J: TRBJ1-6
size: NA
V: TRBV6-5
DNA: TGTGCCAGCAGTTCCGTCTCAGGGGAGCCCTCACCCCTCCACTTT
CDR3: CASSSVSGEPSPLHF

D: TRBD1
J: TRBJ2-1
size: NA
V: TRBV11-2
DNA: TGTGCCAGCAGCTCGGGACAGGGGATCTACAATGAGCAGTTCTTC
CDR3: CASSSGQGIYNEQFF

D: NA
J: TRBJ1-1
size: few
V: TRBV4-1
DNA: TGCGCCAGCAGCCAAGCCCCCGGAGGAATGAACACTGAAGCTTTCTTT
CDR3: CASSQAPGGMNTEAFF

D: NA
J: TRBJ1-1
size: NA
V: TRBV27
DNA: TGTGCCAGCAGTTTATGGGAGAACACTGAAGCTTTCTTT
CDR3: CASSLWENTEAFF

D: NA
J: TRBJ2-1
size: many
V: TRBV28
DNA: TGTGCCAGCAGTTTAAATTCTCACAATGAGCAGTTCTTC
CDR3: CASSLNSHNEQFF

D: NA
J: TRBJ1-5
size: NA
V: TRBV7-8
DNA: TGTGCCAGCAGCCCGTGGGGGGGACGCAATCAGCCCCAGCATTTT
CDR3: CASSPWGGRNQPQHF

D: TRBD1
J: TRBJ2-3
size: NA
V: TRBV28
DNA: TGTGCCAGCAGTCGGGACAGGGGGCCGGATACGCAGTATTTT
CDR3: CASSRDRGPDTQYF

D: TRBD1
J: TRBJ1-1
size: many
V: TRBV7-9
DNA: TGTGCCAGCAGCTTAGATTCAGGGGGCCGCACTGAAGCTTTCTTT
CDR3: CASSLDSGGRTEAFF

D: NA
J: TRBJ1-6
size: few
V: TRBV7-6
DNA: TGTGCCAGCAGCTTAGGGGGGGGGGGTAATTCACCCCTCCACTTT
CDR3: CASSLGGGGNSPLHF

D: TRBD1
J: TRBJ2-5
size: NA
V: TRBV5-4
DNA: TGTGCCAGCAGCCGGACAGGGTTCGGGGAGACCCAGTACTTC
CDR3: CASSRTGFGETQYF

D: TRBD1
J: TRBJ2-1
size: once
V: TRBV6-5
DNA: TGTGCCAGCAGCATCAGGGGAGGTGACAGGGGATATGAGCAGTTCTTC
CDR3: CASSIRGGDRGYEQFF

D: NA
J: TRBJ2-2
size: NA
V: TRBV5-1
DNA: TGCGCCAGCAGGATTGACAGTCCGAACACCGGGGAGCTGTTTTTT
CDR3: CASRIDSPNTGELFF

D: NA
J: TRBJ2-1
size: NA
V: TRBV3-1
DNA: TGTGCCAGCAGCCAAGAAGCTGTATCCTACAATGAGCAGTTCTTC
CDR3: CASSQEAVSYNEQFF

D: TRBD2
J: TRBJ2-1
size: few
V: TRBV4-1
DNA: TGCGCCAGCAGCCAAGATAGACTAGCGGGGGGGGTGCATGAGCAGTTCTTC
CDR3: CASSQDRLAGGVHEQFF

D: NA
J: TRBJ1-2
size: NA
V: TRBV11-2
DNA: TGTGCCAGCAGCCTGGACAGCAGTGGCTACACCTTC
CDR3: CASSLDSSGYTF

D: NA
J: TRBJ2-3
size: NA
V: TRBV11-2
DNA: TGTGCCAGCAGCTTTCCCCCCGATACGCAGTATTTT
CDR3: CASSFPPDTQYF

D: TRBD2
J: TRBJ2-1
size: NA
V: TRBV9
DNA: TGTGCCAGCAGCGTAGGGTGGCGGGGGGGCCGAAGTGATGAGCAGTTCTTC
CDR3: CASSVGWRGGRSDEQFF

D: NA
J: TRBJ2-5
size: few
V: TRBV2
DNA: TGTGCCAGCAGCCAGGGAATTTGGACCCAGTACTTC
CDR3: CASSQGIWTQYF

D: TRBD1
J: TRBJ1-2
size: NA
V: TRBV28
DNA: TGTGCCAGCAGTTTACCCACGGGACAGATGTATGGCTACACCTTC
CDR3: CASSLPTGQMYGYTF

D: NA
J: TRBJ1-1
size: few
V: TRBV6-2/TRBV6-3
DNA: TGTGCCAGCAGTTATCCGACTGAAGCTTTCTTT
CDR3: CASSYPTEAFF